This TCR beta chain was found in a study of cytomegalovirus exposure and HLA in healthy donors. Donors showed nominal health when sampled, although they likely had unrecorded immune exposures. The PCR was carried out with 60 Vbeta primers and 13 Jbeta primers. TCRdb's table, derived via immunoSEQ multiplex PCR, lists solely in-frame clones and lacks some. This table has about 94,000 clones, 75% to 85% appearing once. This clone was seen just once. Material: PBMCs. This TCR derives from a woman aged 40 to 49 in good health and CMV-seronegative.

The CDR3: CASSSGTSLGGYTF. The CDR3 DNA is TGTGCCAGCAGCTCCGGAACTTCACTCGGGGGCTACACCTTC. This sequence joins TRBV27 and TRBJ1-2; no firm D call. CDR1 is MNHEY, CDR2 SMNVEV, per germline (reference sequence). V lost 6 bases and J lost 8, with 19 bases in between. CDR3 length: 14 amino acids.